This T cell receptor (beta chain) was retrieved from a study of PD-L1 blockade in urothelial cancer. About the study: Counts from blood samples showed a median of 141,255 T cells.

Assay: immunoSEQ multiplex PCR; the TCRdb copy retains only in-frame clones and omits some. The sample includes around 45,000 clones, roughly four fifths seen only once; the top ten take approximately 16%. Germline lookup yields CDR1 MDHEN and CDR2 SYDVKM. V gave up 3 bases and J gave up 0 bases, with 12 bases separating them. The CDR3 extends over 17 amino acids. In this sample, this clone turned up once. The time point is: peripheral blood 6 weeks after treatment start. Locally advanced or metastatic urothelial carcinoma affected the patients. Pretreatment and on-treatment samples were taken, numbering 1 to 8 per patient.

This clonotype was sampled from a man aged 55 to 70 with urothelial cancer. V and J are TRBV28 and TRBJ1-6; D is ambiguous. This specimen was PBMCs, taken around atezolizumab (anti-PD-L1) treatment. The CDR3 DNA reads TGTGCCAGCAGTTTCAGGACTCAGAGCTCCTATAATTCACCCCTCCACTTT. As protein: CASSFRTQSSYNSPLHF.